This is a list of T cell receptor beta chains from one sample in a study of T cell repertoires in cytomegalovirus infection. These TCRs are of unknown antigen specificity. TCRdb itself ran the reads through MiXCR, one entry per CDR3 protein. The sample records about 130,000 distinct CDR3 sequences, 20% to 30% being singletons. The specimen was PBMCs, sequenced either directly or after in vitro stimulation (not recorded which). These receptors were taken from a human donor in good health (CMV status not recorded). Some clones in this sample may be carry-over from other donors' samples. CDR3s include the opening cysteine and the closing phenylalanine or tryptophan. The D gene is left open where the match is weak. Not every row has a clone size; where given, it reads once, few, many or a size class.

v_gene: TRBV11-2
j_gene: TRBJ2-1
abundance: few
d_gene: .
CDR3aa: CASSLLGTGVSHNEQFF
CDR3nt: TGTGCCAGCAGCTTATTAGGTACGGGAGTCAGTCACAATGAGCAGTTCTTC

v_gene: TRBV27
j_gene: TRBJ1-5
abundance: .
d_gene: .
CDR3aa: CASSSSADSQYSNQPQHF
CDR3nt: TGTGCCAGCAGTTCTTCCGCGGACAGCCAATATAGCAATCAGCCCCAGCATTTT

v_gene: TRBV11-3
j_gene: TRBJ2-1
abundance: few
d_gene: .
CDR3aa: CASSLGRQKSMGNEQFF
CDR3nt: TGTGCCAGCAGCTTAGGCCGGCAAAAATCTATGGGCAATGAGCAGTTCTTC

v_gene: TRBV5-4
j_gene: TRBJ2-5
abundance: few
d_gene: TRBD1
CDR3aa: CASKTVGQGQTQYF
CDR3nt: TGTGCCAGCAAAACCGTGGGACAGGGCCAGACCCAGTACTTC

v_gene: TRBV2
j_gene: TRBJ2-3
abundance: .
d_gene: TRBD2
CDR3aa: CASSRTSVGTDTQYF
CDR3nt: TGTGCCAGCAGTCGGACTAGCGTGGGCACAGATACGCAGTATTTT

v_gene: TRBV28
j_gene: TRBJ2-7
abundance: .
d_gene: TRBD2
CDR3aa: CASSFTSGIQYYEQYF
CDR3nt: TGTGCCAGCAGTTTTACTAGCGGGATTCAATACTACGAGCAGTACTTC

v_gene: TRBV19
j_gene: TRBJ2-3
abundance: .
d_gene: .
CDR3aa: CASSIRVAGRDTDTQYF
CDR3nt: TGTGCCAGTAGTATTAGGGTTGCGGGGCGCGACACAGATACGCAGTATTTT

v_gene: TRBV12-3/TRBV12-4
j_gene: TRBJ2-2
abundance: many
d_gene: TRBD1
CDR3aa: CASSPQGVGELFF
CDR3nt: TGTGCCAGCAGTCCTCAGGGGGTCGGGGAGCTGTTTTTT

v_gene: TRBV24-1
j_gene: TRBJ2-1
abundance: .
d_gene: TRBD2
CDR3aa: CATKTATSGENEQFF
CDR3nt: TGTGCCACCAAAACCGCGACTAGCGGGGAAAATGAGCAGTTCTTC

v_gene: TRBV4-1
j_gene: TRBJ2-1
abundance: many
d_gene: .
CDR3aa: CASSQPGLTYNEQFF
CDR3nt: TGCGCCAGCAGCCAACCTGGCTTGACCTACAATGAGCAGTTCTTC

v_gene: TRBV6-6
j_gene: TRBJ2-2
abundance: .
d_gene: TRBD2
CDR3aa: CASRLAGVPGELFF
CDR3nt: TGTGCCAGCAGACTAGCGGGAGTTCCAGGGGAGCTGTTTTTT

v_gene: TRBV6-2/TRBV6-3
j_gene: TRBJ2-7
abundance: many
d_gene: TRBD1
CDR3aa: CASRNGTGIPISFYEQYF
CDR3nt: TGTGCCAGCAGGAACGGGACAGGGATACCCATATCCTTTTACGAGCAGTACTTC

v_gene: TRBV6-8
j_gene: TRBJ2-5
abundance: few
d_gene: TRBD2
CDR3aa: CASSYWARSSGKETQYF
CDR3nt: TGTGCCAGCAGTTACTGGGCGCGGTCTAGCGGGAAAGAGACCCAGTACTTC

v_gene: TRBV12-3/TRBV12-4
j_gene: TRBJ2-5
abundance: few
d_gene: .
CDR3aa: CASSLLATGTLETQYF
CDR3nt: TGTGCCAGCAGTTTGCTCGCAACTGGGACGTTAGAGACCCAGTACTTC

v_gene: TRBV7-9
j_gene: TRBJ1-1
abundance: many
d_gene: .
CDR3aa: CASSLAGAGQNTEAFF
CDR3nt: TGTGCCAGCAGCTTAGCGGGGGCAGGGCAGAACACTGAAGCTTTCTTT

v_gene: TRBV7-2
j_gene: TRBJ2-1
abundance: .
d_gene: .
CDR3aa: CASTMDYQNYNEQFF
CDR3nt: TGTGCCAGCACCATGGACTACCAGAACTACAATGAGCAGTTCTTC

v_gene: TRBV5-4
j_gene: TRBJ1-5
abundance: .
d_gene: .
CDR3aa: CASSTPGEPQHF
CDR3nt: TGTGCCAGCAGCACACCAGGAGAGCCCCAGCATTTT